This T cell receptor (beta chain) was sequenced in a study of early T cells in non-severe SARS-CoV-2 infection (dated by TCRdb to the early 2020s). Regarding the research as a whole: Bulk RNA from unsorted whole blood was used for TCR sequencing, so alpha and beta chains could not be paired.

Set within a cohort of healthcare workers in London, UK, this nested case-control study involved weekly PCR testing of nasopharyngeal swabs along with blood sampling. Healthcare workers were recruited between 23 and 31 March 2020, during the week of the UK lockdown, and were followed weekly for up to about 15 weeks. The library was produced with 5' RACE. These reads were obtained on a NextSeq 500. To correct for sequencing error and PCR bias, the TCR library protocol tagged individual cDNA molecules with unique molecular identifiers. TCR alpha and beta chains were both sequenced, and the abundances of alpha and beta sequences in each sample were closely correlated with each other. The authors' pipeline ran thus. Decombinator V4 was used to perform V gene, J gene and CDR3 annotation of TCR sequences. Expanded TCRs were defined as changing significantly between any two time points under a Poisson model with p below 0.0001. TCR abundances were normalised to the total number of TCRs sequenced in each sample and reported as counts per million. TRAV1-2 paired with TRAJ12, TRAJ20 or TRAJ33 defined MAIT TCRs, while TRAV10 paired with TRAJ18 defined iNKT TCRs. A search of VDJdb, accessed on 1 November 2021, was run for TCRs annotated to CMV, EBV and SARS-CoV-2, with TCRs annotated for multiple antigens excluded. TCRdb reanalyzed the raw reads on its own, using fastp at Q25 for trimming and MiXCR for clone calling, and kept in-frame beta chains. Records with the same CDR3 protein are collapsed into one entry carrying the most frequent genes and DNA. Here the V and J calls rest on TCRdb's processing, not on the authors' analysis. Recorded for this sample are 30,000 to 35,000 distinct CDR3 sequences; more than 4.5% of them occurred a single time. Together, the top ten hold 5% to 6.5% of the sample.

At least ten counts were recorded for this clonotype. Its target antigen remains unknown. One base away there is no much larger clone; base qualities are not given. Overall study results and their limits: VDJdb matching was skewed toward anti-spike CD8 responses and likely underestimated virus-specific expansions, missing private and CD4 specificities.

The junction shows trimming of 1 base on V and 9 bases on J, plus 7 bases between the germline ends. The CDR3 contains 13 residues, cysteine and phenylalanine counted. The only DNA kept is the CDR3, 39 bases in frame from the first base. The chain joins TRBV12-3 or TRBV12-4 to TRBJ1-6; the D segment cannot be called with confidence. The TCR comes from an adult who was a healthcare worker with PCR-confirmed SARS-CoV-2 infection or an uninfected control (not recorded which). The sequenced sample was whole blood. The CDR3 protein sequence reads: CASSLDLLSPLHF. The sequenced DNA is TGTGCCAGCAGTTTAGATCTTCTTTCACCCCTCCACTTT.